Below are 29 T cell receptor beta chains sequenced from a single sample in a study of T cell repertoires in cytomegalovirus infection. MiXCR was run by TCRdb on the reads, yielding one entry per CDR3 protein. The data hold about 360,000 distinct CDR3 sequences, with 15% to 20% observed a single time. The sequenced sample was PBMCs. The origin of the receptors is a human donor in good health (CMV status not recorded). Some clones in this sample may be carry-over from other donors' samples.

This clonotype was counted a few times. This chain uses TRBV12-5 with TRBJ2-2, with 7 bases fitting TRBD1. The ends lost 7 bases at V and 0 bases at J; junction bases unmatched: 8. This CDR3 spans 16 amino acids. Germline V gene data show CDR1 as LGHNT and CDR2 as FRNRAP. In nucleotides, the CDR3 is TGTGCTAGTGCCGCCGACAGGGCTACGAACACCGGGGAGCTGTTTTTT. The encoded protein is CASAADRATNTGELFF.

This sequence joins TRBV2 and TRBJ1-6; D is unclear. CDR3 length equals 15 residues. V gave up 6 bases and J gave up 7 bases, with 16 bases separating them. Germline V gene sequence: CDR1 SNHLY, CDR2 FYNNEI. CDR3 sequence reads: CASRGVRTVNSPLHF. The CDR3 bases are TGTGCCAGCAGGGGCGTCAGGACGGTGAATTCACCCCTCCACTTT.

This clonotype has just one count. At one end the junction does not follow the germline gene, possibly because of a read error. J is TRBJ1-4 and V is TRBV11-1, with D possibly being TRBD1 (6 bases). This CDR3 is built from 13 residues. CDR1 and CDR2 from the germline V gene are SGHAT and FQDESV (reference sequence). This CDR3 reads CASSFTGPGKLIF. In DNA, the CDR3 is TGTGCCAGCAGTTTCACAGGGCCGGGAAAACTGATTTTT.

This clonotype was counted ten times or more. The chain uses TRBV7-6 and TRBJ2-1; 11 nucleotides match TRBD2. The germline CDR1 and CDR2 sequences are SGHVS and FNYEAQ. CDR3 length: 19 residues. V was pared by 3 bases and J by 1 base, with 11 bases of the junction left unmatched. The CDR3 DNA follows: TGTGCCAGCAGCTTTAATAGCGGGGGGGCTAGTAAATCCTACAATGAGCAGTTCTTC. Its protein is CASSFNSGGASKSYNEQFF.

The rearrangement joins TRBV10-3 to TRBJ2-6; D gene ambiguous. The CDR3 extends over 12 amino acids. The V end was cut by 10 bases, the J end by 0 bases, with 4 bases between. Looked up from germline, CDR1 is ENHRY and CDR2 is SYGVKD. CDR3 region: CATHSGANVLTF. Here the CDR3 DNA reads TGTGCCACTCACTCTGGGGCCAACGTCCTGACTTTC.

The J gene is TRBJ2-7, the V gene TRBV10-3; D may match TRBD1 or TRBD2 (6 bases each). Trimming shortened V by 7 bases and J by 4 bases, and 20 bases separated the two germline ends. CDR1 and CDR2 (germline): ENHRY, SYGVKD. This CDR3 has 15 amino acids. Here the CDR3 reads CAIKVGGGKGYEQYF. DNA of the CDR3: TGTGCCATCAAGGTGGGGGGCGGGAAGGGATACGAGCAGTACTTC.

This clonotype was found many times. This chain uses TRBV7-9 with TRBJ2-7, with 10 bases identical to TRBD1. Germline lookup yields CDR1 SEHNR and CDR2 FQNEAQ (reference sequence). The J segment lost 0 bases and the V segment lost 2 bases, leaving 13 bases of the junction unmatched. The CDR3 has 19 amino acids. This CDR3 reads CASSLRTGQGTSLSYEQYF. CDR3 in DNA: TGTGCCAGCAGCTTAAGAACGGGACAGGGGACTTCCCTCTCCTACGAGCAGTACTTC.

The table lists this clonotype with many counts. The CDR3 reads CASSPGTGRLEAFF. The CDR3 DNA reads as TGTGCCAGTAGTCCGGGGACAGGGAGGCTTGAAGCTTTCTTT. This chain uses TRBV19 with TRBJ1-1; 9 nucleotides agree with TRBD1. In germline, CDR1 is LNHDA, CDR2 SQIVND (reference sequence). The V and J ends lost 5 bases and 7 bases, in that order; junction bases with no gene match: 8. This CDR3 comprises 14 residues.

V usage is TRBV6-4 and J usage is TRBJ2-2, with TRBD1 identical over 8 bases. Germline loops: CDR1 MRHNA, CDR2 SNTAGT. V dropped 4 bases and J dropped 5; count of bases not matched to a gene: 3. This CDR3 has 14 residues. CDR3 sequence reads: CASSVNRGTGELFF. The DNA of the CDR3 is TGTGCCAGCAGTGTGAACAGGGGGACCGGGGAGCTGTTTTTT.

V and J are TRBV18 and TRBJ2-2; TRBD1 aligns across 9 bases. CDR1 KGHSH and CDR2 LQKENI come from the germline V gene. V gave up 3 bases and J gave up 3 bases; unmatched junction bases: 5. The CDR3 is 16 amino acids. The CDR3 region is CASSPLGQGYTGELFF. The DNA for the CDR3 is TGTGCCAGCTCACCTCTCGGACAGGGGTACACCGGGGAGCTGTTTTTT.

The genes are TRBV20-1 and TRBJ2-5, with TRBD2 as a possible D gene (7 bases). With 0 bases removed from V and 4 bases from J, the gap between germline ends came to 12 bases. CDR1 and CDR2 from the germline V gene are DFQATT and SNEGSKA (reference sequence). This CDR3 has 14 amino acids. CDR3 in amino acids: CSARDGGAGETQYF. For the CDR3, the DNA is TGCAGTGCTAGAGATGGGGGGGCCGGAGAGACCCAGTACTTC.

This clonotype turned up a few times. This chain links TRBV12-3 or TRBV12-4 with TRBJ1-2; D perhaps matches TRBD1 (6 bases). This CDR3 comprises 15 residues. Trimming cost V 3 bases and J 3 bases, with 14 bases left between them. CDR3 nucleotides: TGTGCCAGCAGTTTTGGTTTGGCAGGGGACTATGGCTACACCTTC. This translates into CASSFGLAGDYGYTF.

This clonotype was seen many times. This CDR3 reads CASSSTLSGTDTQYF. The DNA of the CDR3 is TGTGCCAGCAGTTCAACCCTCTCGGGGACAGATACGCAGTATTTT. The genes are TRBV12-3 or TRBV12-4 and TRBJ2-3, with a weak D call TRBD2 (5 bases). Trimming took 4 bases from V and 3 from J, leaving 14 bases between them. The CDR3 consists of 15 residues.

This clonotype was counted many times. The rearrangement uses TRBV7-2 and TRBJ1-3; D unresolved. With 2 bases removed from V and 0 bases from J, the gap between germline ends came to 5 bases. The germline gives CDR1 SGHTA, CDR2 FQGNSA. This CDR3 comprises 14 residues. CDR3 sequence: CASSLMSSGNTIYF. DNA for the CDR3: TGTGCCAGCAGCTTAATGAGCTCTGGAAACACCATATATTTT.

This chain links TRBV7-2 with TRBJ2-3; 7 bases map to TRBD2. CDR3 size: 14 residues. Germline lookup yields CDR1 SGHTA and CDR2 FQGNSA. J gave up 1 base and V 8 bases, and 6 bases lay outside the gene matches. Written as DNA, the CDR3 is TGTGCCAGCGGGGGGGGGGGGGGCACAGATACGCAGTATTTT. Protein: CASGGGGGTDTQYF. The complete variable domain, with remaining parts taken from reference TRBV7-2 and TRBJ2-3, reads GAGVSQSPSNKVTEKGKDVELRCDPISGHTALYWYRQSLGQGLEFLIYFQGNSAPDKSGLPSDRFSAERTGGSVSTLTIQRTQQEDSAVYLCASGGGGGTDTQYFGPGTRLTVL.

In its sample, this clonotype was seen a few times. The rearrangement links TRBV20-1 to TRBJ1-2; D unclear. The length of the CDR3 is 13 residues. CDR1 is DFQATT and CDR2 is SNEGSKA in the germline V gene (reference sequence). V shed 6 bases and J shed 7 bases, with 18 bases lying between them. This CDR3 reads CSAPGLDTGGYTF. CDR3 nucleotide sequence: TGCAGTGCCCCAGGCCTAGACACCGGTGGCTACACCTTC.

The chain employs TRBV28 and TRBJ1-2, with D tentatively TRBD1 (5 bases). The V end lost 5 bases, the J end lost 2 bases, and 12 bases lay between the germline ends. CDR1 MDHEN and CDR2 SYDVKM come from the germline V gene. This CDR3 region has 14 residues. CDR3 nucleotide sequence: TGTGCCAGCAGTACAGGACACACAAACTATGGCTACACCTTC. Translating it yields CASSTGHTNYGYTF.

This clonotype was recorded a few times. This sequence joins TRBV7-2 and TRBJ2-7, with a weak D call TRBD1 (6 bases). CDR1 is SGHTA and CDR2 is FQGNSA in the germline V gene. This CDR3 region has 15 residues. V dropped 2 bases and J dropped 2 bases, with 13 bases sitting between them. This chain's CDR3 is CASSLWGRQAYEQYF. DNA for the CDR3: TGTGCCAGCAGCTTATGGGGGCGACAGGCCTACGAGCAGTACTTC. The variable domain in full, completed from reference TRBV7-2 and TRBJ2-7, reads GAGVSQSPSNKVTEKGKDVELRCDPISGHTALYWYRQSLGQGLEFLIYFQGNSAPDKSGLPSDRFSAERTGGSVSTLTIQRTQQEDSAVYLCASSLWGRQAYEQYFGPGTRLTVT.

The rearrangement joins TRBV12-3 or TRBV12-4 to TRBJ1-1, with D possibly being TRBD1 (5 bases). With 9 bases removed from V and 4 bases from J, the gap between germline ends came to 15 bases. CDR3 size: 13 residues. CDR3 in amino acids: CASIGRVRTEAFF. The CDR3 DNA follows: TGTGCCAGTATTGGCAGGGTCCGCACTGAAGCTTTCTTT.

This clonotype has just a few counts. This rearrangement joins TRBV30 to TRBJ1-5; no firm D call. V lost 2 bases and J 8 bases, leaving 10 bases between the germline ends. The CDR3 contains 12 residues. In germline, CDR1 is GTSNPN, CDR2 SVGIG (reference sequence). The CDR3 loop reads CAWSTGREPQHF. The DNA of the CDR3 is TGTGCCTGGAGTACGGGGAGGGAGCCCCAGCATTTT.

This clonotype showed up many times. This chain uses TRBV7-9 with TRBJ1-3; D remains unclear. The CDR3 is made up of 13 amino acids. Germline V gives CDR1 SEHNR, CDR2 FQNEAQ (reference sequence). With 8 bases removed from V and 1 base from J, the gap between germline ends came to 9 bases. The CDR3 sequence is CASLELSGNTIYF. In DNA form, the CDR3 reads TGTGCCAGCTTGGAGCTTTCTGGAAACACCATATATTTT. The variable domain in full, completed from reference TRBV7-9 and TRBJ1-3, reads DTGVSQNPRHKITKRGQNVTFRCDPISEHNRLYWYRQTLGQGPEFLTYFQNEAQLEKSRLLSDRFSAERPKGSFSTLEIQRTEQGDSAMYLCASLELSGNTIYFGEGSWLTVV.

This sequence joins TRBV7-2 and TRBJ2-3, with D perhaps TRBD2 (5 bases). The germline gives CDR1 SGHTA, CDR2 FQGNSA. The length of the CDR3 is 15 residues. The ends were cut back, 4 bases at V and 6 bases at J, with 17 bases in the middle. CDR3 sequence (DNA): TGTGCCAGCAGCTCTTCCCGGGAACGGGTCGATACGCAGTATTTT. Amino acids: CASSSSRERVDTQYF.

This clonotype was picked up a small number of times. This chain uses TRBV11-2 with TRBJ2-5; unclear D gene. The CDR3 contains 14 residues. V was pared by 4 bases and J by 2 bases, with 11 bases between. The germline gives CDR1 SGHAT, CDR2 FQNNGV. CDR3 protein: CASSSYLMQETQYF. The CDR3 DNA reads TGTGCCAGCAGCTCCTATCTTATGCAAGAGACCCAGTACTTC.

This clonotype was found a few times. This chain links TRBV10-3 with TRBJ1-2; possible D gene TRBD1, 5 bases. The CDR3 spans 16 residues. Germline lookup yields CDR1 ENHRY and CDR2 SYGVKD. V was trimmed by 4 bases and J by 0 bases, leaving 15 bases between them. CDR3 coding DNA: TGTGCCATCAGTGGAGACGGCGGGGCGCCTAACTATGGCTACACCTTC. Protein product: CAISGDGGAPNYGYTF.

This clonotype was picked up many times. The CDR3 sequence: CASSPEPADRGNEQYF. DNA of the CDR3: TGTGCCAGCAGTCCCGAACCTGCGGACAGGGGCAACGAGCAGTACTTC. The V call is TRBV7-6, the J call TRBJ2-7; 9 bases fit TRBD1. Losses at the gene ends were 6 bases for V and 5 bases for J; bases not matched to a gene: 14. CDR1 and CDR2 from the germline V gene are SGHVS and FNYEAQ. CDR3 length: 16 residues.

This chain joins TRBV20-1 and TRBJ1-2; no definite D call. CDR3 size: 13 residues. Germline V gene data show CDR1 as DFQATT and CDR2 as SNEGSKA (reference sequence). V gave up 0 bases and J gave up 1 base, with 6 bases separating them. DNA for the CDR3: TGCAGTGCTAGAGATCGGCTTAACTATGGCTACACCTTC. This translates into CSARDRLNYGYTF.

CDR3 loop: CASSLPLGWQRGEQYF. The CDR3 coding sequence is TGTGCCAGCAGCCTTCCTCTCGGGTGGCAGAGAGGCGAGCAGTACTTC. This sequence joins TRBV28 and TRBJ2-7; D not resolved. This CDR3 has 16 amino acids. Germline V gives CDR1 MDHEN, CDR2 SYDVKM. The V end was cut by 6 bases, the J end by 6 bases, with 24 bases between.

This rearrangement joins TRBV5-1 to TRBJ2-7; D tentatively reads TRBD1 or TRBD2 (6 bases each). The germline CDR1 and CDR2 sequences are SGHRS and YFSETQ. Trimming took off 4 bases at V and 4 bases at J, with 18 bases between the two ends. CDR3 length: 15 residues. CDR3 nucleotide sequence: TGCGCCAGCAGCCTTCGCGGTGGGGGGCCATACGAGCAGTACTTC. Translation gives CASSLRGGGPYEQYF.

The gene calls are TRBV19 and TRBJ2-1; D is perhaps TRBD2 (6 bases). Germline-derived CDR1 and CDR2 are LNHDA and SQIVND (reference sequence). There are 13 residues in the CDR3. V shed 5 bases and J shed 10 bases, with 15 bases lying between them. DNA of the CDR3: TGTGCCAGTAGTCCCCTAGCGTCAGGGGAGCAGTTCTTC. Protein sequence: CASSPLASGEQFF.